This TCR beta chain was found in a study of cytotoxic CD8 clonotypes in ibrutinib-treated CLL. Study-wide background: With a range of 6 to 36, the median treatment time before response samples were taken was over 9 months. Each sample contained, on average, under 270,000 productive templates and about 88,000 productive rearrangements. Study conclusions and caveats: Researchers report that baseline clonality outpaced age-matched healthy donors and tracked circulating CD8+ T-cell counts. Clonality was higher at ibrutinib response and returned toward baseline at progression.

This CDR3 is 14 amino acids long. Trimming removed 6 bases at V and 8 bases at J, with 19 bases between. Germline CDR1 and CDR2: MNHNS and SASEGT. With regard to this clone: Its antigen is as yet unknown.

Clones were sequenced by immunoSEQ multiplex PCR, and TCRdb holds only the in-frame ones, with some missing. Here the sample spans around 70,000 clones, less than 95% being singletons. The rearrangement links TRBV6-1 to TRBJ1-1; tentative D call: TRBD1 (5 bases). The receptor was derived from a human donor with chronic lymphocytic leukemia. The sample was PBMCs, taken after 12 months of ibrutinib treatment. The CDR3: CASRVRGVVEEAFF. The CDR3 region has the DNA TGTGCCAGCAGGGTCCGAGGGGTCGTAGAGGAAGCTTTCTTT.